Detailed here is one T cell receptor beta chain. Its antigen is still unknown. This CDR3 is built from 12 residues. The germline CDR1 and CDR2 sequences are SQVTM and ANQGSEA. Trimming cost V 5 bases and J 7 bases, with 15 bases left between them. This entry is derived from a study of cytomegalovirus exposure and HLA in healthy donors. Findings and limits, study-wide: The authors listed about 170 TCR beta chains as cytomegalovirus-associated.

Some clones are missing from TCRdb's copy, which holds only in-frame ones; the method was immunoSEQ multiplex PCR. The repertoire has about 240,000 clones, approximately 86% of them found once; the top ten carry about 1.2%. The V gene is TRBV29-1, the J gene TRBJ2-7; D is perhaps TRBD2 (5 bases). The sequencing input was PBMCs. The clonotype comes from a woman aged 25-40 years in good health and CMV-seropositive. The CDR3 reads CSVLALGREQYF. The CDR3 DNA sequence: TGCAGCGTTCTGGCCCTGGGGAGAGAGCAGTACTTC.